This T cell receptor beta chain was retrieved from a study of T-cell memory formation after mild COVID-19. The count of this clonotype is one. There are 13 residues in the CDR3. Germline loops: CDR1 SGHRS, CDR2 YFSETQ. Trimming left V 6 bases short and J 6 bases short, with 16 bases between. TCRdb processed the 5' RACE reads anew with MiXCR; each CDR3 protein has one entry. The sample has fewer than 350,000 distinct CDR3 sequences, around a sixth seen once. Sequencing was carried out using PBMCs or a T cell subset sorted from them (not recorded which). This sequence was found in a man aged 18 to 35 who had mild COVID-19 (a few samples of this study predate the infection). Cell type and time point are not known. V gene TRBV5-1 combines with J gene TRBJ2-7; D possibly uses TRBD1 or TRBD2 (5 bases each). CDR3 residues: CASTEGDRGEQYV. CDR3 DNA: TGCGCCAGCACCGAAGGGGACCGGGGCGAGCAGTACGTC.